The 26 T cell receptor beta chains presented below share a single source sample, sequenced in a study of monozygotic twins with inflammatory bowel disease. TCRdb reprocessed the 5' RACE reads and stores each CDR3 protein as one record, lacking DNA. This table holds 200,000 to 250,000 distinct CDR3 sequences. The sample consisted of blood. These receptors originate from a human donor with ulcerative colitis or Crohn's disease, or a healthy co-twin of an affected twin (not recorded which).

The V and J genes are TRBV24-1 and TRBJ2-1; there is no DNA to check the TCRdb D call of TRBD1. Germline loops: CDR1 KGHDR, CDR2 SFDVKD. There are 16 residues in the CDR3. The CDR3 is CATSDQGQGDINEQFF.

The CDR3 spells CASSPSYGYDYTF. The rearrangement uses TRBV5-1 and TRBJ1-2. Germline V gene sequence: CDR1 SGHRS, CDR2 YFSETQ. The CDR3 extends over 13 amino acids.

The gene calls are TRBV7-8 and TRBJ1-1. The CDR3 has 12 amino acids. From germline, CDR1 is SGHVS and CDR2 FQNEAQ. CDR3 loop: CASSFRATEAFF.

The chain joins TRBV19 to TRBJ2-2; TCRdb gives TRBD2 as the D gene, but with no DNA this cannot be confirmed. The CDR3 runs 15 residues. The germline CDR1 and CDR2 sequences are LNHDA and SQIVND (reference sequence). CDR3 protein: CASSIGQGHTGELFF.

CDR3 loop: CASLDRRSSYNSPLHF. The J gene is TRBJ1-6, the V gene TRBV2; with no DNA, the TCRdb D assignment of TRBD1 cannot be verified. CDR3 length: 16 residues. Germline V gives CDR1 SNHLY, CDR2 FYNNEI.

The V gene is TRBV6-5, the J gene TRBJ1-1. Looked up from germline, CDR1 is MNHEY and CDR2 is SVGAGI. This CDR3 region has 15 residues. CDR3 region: CASSYSVQVGTEAFF.

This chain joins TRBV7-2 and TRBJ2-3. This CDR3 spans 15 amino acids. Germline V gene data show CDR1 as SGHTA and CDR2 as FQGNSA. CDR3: CASTQTGTSGDTQYF.

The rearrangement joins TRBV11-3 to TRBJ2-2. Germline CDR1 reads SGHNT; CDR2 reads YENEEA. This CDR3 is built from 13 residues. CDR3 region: CASSPDKPGELFF.

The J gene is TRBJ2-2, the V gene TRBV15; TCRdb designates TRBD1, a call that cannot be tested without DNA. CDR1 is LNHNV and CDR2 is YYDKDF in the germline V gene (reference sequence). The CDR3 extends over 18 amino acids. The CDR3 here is CATSRSVLQGLEGGELFF.

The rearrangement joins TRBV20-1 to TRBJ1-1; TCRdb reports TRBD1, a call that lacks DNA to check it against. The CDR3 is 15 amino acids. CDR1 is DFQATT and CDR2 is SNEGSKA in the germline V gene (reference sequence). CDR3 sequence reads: CSARDPMGVGPEAFF.

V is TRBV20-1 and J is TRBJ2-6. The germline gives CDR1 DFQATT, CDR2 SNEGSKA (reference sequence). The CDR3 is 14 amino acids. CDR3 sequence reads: CSARVQAGANVLTF.

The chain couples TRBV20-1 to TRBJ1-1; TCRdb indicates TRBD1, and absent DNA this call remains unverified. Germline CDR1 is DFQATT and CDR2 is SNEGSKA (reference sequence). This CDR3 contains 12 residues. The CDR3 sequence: CSAIPGQTEAFF.

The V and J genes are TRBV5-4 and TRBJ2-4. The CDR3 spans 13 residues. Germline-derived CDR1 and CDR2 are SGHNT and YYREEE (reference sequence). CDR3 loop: CASSQDSQNIQYF.

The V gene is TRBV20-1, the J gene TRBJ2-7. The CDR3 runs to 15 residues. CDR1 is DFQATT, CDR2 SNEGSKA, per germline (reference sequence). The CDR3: CSAAEMDQSSYEQYF.

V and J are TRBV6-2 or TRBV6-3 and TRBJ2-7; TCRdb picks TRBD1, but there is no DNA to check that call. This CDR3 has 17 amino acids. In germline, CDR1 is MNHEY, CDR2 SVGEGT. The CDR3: CASSYTRGRGSSYEQHF.

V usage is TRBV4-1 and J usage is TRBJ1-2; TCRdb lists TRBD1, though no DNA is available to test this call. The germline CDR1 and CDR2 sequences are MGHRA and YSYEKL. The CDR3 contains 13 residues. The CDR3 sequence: CASSPRTDYGYTF.

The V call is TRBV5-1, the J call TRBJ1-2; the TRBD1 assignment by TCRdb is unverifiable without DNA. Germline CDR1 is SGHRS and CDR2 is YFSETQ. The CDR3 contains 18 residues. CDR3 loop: CASSLTGTGGGMDYGYTF.

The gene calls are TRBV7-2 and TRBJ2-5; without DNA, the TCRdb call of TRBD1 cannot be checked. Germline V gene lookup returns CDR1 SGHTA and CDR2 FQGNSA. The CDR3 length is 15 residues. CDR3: CASSLSQGAGETQYF.

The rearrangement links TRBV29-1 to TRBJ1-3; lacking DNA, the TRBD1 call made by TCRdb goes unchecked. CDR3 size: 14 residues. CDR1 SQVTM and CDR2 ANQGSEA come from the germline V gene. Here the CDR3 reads CSVEFGGGRNTIYF. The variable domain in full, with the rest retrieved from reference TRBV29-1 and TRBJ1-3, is SAVISQKPSRDICQRGTSLTIQCQVDSQVTMMFWYRQQPGQSLTLIATANQGSEATYESGFVIDKFPISRPNLTFSTLTVSNMSPEDSSIYLCSVEFGGGRNTIYFGEGSWLTVV.

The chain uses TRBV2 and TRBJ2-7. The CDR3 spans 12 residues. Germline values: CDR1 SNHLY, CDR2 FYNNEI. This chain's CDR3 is CASSGGLGDAYF. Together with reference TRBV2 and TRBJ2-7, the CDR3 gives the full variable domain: EPEVTQTPSHQVTQMGQEVILRCVPISNHLYFYWYRQILGQKVEFLVSFYNNEISEKSEIFDDQFSVERPDGSNFTLKIRSTKLEDSAMYFCASSGGLGDAYFGPGTRLTVT.

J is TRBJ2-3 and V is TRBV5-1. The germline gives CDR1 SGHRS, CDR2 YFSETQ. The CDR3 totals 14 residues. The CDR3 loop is CASSQGLGTDTQYF.

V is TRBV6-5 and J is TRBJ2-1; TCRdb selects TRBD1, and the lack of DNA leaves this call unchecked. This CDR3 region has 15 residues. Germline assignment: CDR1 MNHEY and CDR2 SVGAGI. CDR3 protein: CASSYSGQGSNEQFF.

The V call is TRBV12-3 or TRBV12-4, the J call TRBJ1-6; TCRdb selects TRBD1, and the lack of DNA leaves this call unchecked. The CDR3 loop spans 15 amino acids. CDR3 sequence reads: CASRDHRGFNSPLHF.

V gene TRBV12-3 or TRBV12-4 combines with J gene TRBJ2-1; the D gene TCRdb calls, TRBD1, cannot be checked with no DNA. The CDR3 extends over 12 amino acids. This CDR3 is CASSVNGAPGFF.

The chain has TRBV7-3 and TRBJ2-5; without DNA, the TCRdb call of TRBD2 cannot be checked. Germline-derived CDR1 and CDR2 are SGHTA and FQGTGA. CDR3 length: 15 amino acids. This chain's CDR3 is CASSPEAGAWETQYF. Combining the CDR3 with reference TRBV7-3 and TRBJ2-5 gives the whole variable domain GAGVSQTPSNKVTEKGKYVELRCDPISGHTALYWYRQSLGQGPEFLIYFQGTGAADDSGLPNDRFFAVRPEGSVSTLKIQRTERGDSAVYLCASSPEAGAWETQYFGPGTRLLVL.

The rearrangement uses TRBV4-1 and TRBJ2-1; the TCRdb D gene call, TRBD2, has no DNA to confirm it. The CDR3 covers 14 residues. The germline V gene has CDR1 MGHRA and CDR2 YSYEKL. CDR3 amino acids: CASSQGGLWDEQFF.